Listed here are 17 T cell receptor beta chains from one sample, sequenced in a study of memory CD4+ T cells and cytomegalovirus serostatus. The method was immunoSEQ multiplex PCR; TCRdb's version includes in-frame clones alone and lacks a portion of them. The repertoire includes 48,000 or so clones, around four fifths of them detected once, and around 0.77% sits in the top ten. Single viable CD3+CD4+CD8-CD45RO+ cells were sorted as the memory CD4+ T cells. The material sequenced was memory CD4+ T cells from blood. Source of these receptors: an adult in good health and CMV-seronegative.

The J gene is TRBJ1-4, the V gene TRBV25-1, with unresolved D. Germline CDR1 and CDR2: MGHDK and SYGVNS. Trimming took 2 bases from V and 0 from J, leaving 10 bases between them. This CDR3 region has 16 residues. The CDR3 region is CASSEALAATNEKLFF. CDR3 bases: TGTGCCAGCAGTGAAGCTTTGGCTGCAACTAATGAAAAACTGTTTTTT.

The chain is built from TRBV7-9 and TRBJ2-7; the D gene is possibly TRBD2 (5 bases). Looked up from germline, CDR1 is SEHNR and CDR2 is FQNEAQ (reference sequence). The CDR3 has 13 residues. V lost 4 bases and J lost 3, with 10 bases in between. CDR3 in amino acids: CASSSSGGYEQYF. The CDR3 bases are TGTGCCAGCAGCTCAAGCGGAGGCTACGAGCAGTACTTC.

This chain connects TRBV10-1 to TRBJ2-5, with 11 positions matching TRBD2. The V segment lost 5 bases and the J segment 4 bases; nucleotides outside the gene matches: 3. From germline, CDR1 is WNHNN and CDR2 SYGVQD (reference sequence). The CDR3 is 14 residues long. CDR3 in DNA: TGCGCCAGCAGTTATGGACTAGCGGGAGAGACCCAGTACTTC. This encodes CASSYGLAGETQYF.

The table lists this clone with a count of one. The V and J genes are TRBV28 and TRBJ1-3; D ambiguous. The CDR3 sequence is 13 residues long. The ends were cut back, 4 bases at V and 3 bases at J, with 7 bases in the middle. The germline CDR1 and CDR2 sequences are MDHEN and SYDVKM. CDR3 nucleotides: TGTGCCAGCAGTTGGACCCTTGGAAACACCATATATTTT. The encoded protein is CASSWTLGNTIYF.

V usage is TRBV19 and J usage is TRBJ2-4; D ambiguous. Germline V gives CDR1 LNHDA, CDR2 SQIVND (reference sequence). The CDR3 spans 13 residues. The V end was cut by 0 bases, the J end by 6 bases, with 6 bases between. CDR3 sequence (DNA): TGTGCCAGTAGTATAGATGGCAGAAACATTCAGTACTTC. Encoded protein: CASSIDGRNIQYF.

The chain combines TRBV2 with TRBJ1-5; no firm D call. The CDR3 sequence is 14 residues long. Germline CDR1 SNHLY, CDR2 FYNNEI. V shed 7 bases and J shed 5 bases, with 15 bases lying between them. The CDR3 reads CASKMSPWDQPQHF. CDR3 DNA sequence: TGTGCCAGCAAAATGTCGCCCTGGGATCAGCCCCAGCATTTT.

The genes are TRBV9 and TRBJ1-4; D is ambiguous. V lost 4 bases and J 10 bases, leaving 17 bases between the germline ends. The CDR3 runs to 14 residues. The V gene's germline CDR1 is SGDLS and CDR2 YYNGEE. This CDR3 reads CASSSNTSTGKLFF. The CDR3 DNA sequence: TGTGCCAGCAGCTCGAATACATCAACGGGAAAACTGTTTTTT. The whole variable domain, remainder taken from reference TRBV9 and TRBJ1-4, is DSGVTQTPKHLITATGQRVTLRCSPRSGDLSVYWYQQSLDQGLQFLIQYYNGEERAKGNILERFSAQQFPDLHSELNLSSLELGDSALYFCASSSNTSTGKLFFGSGTQLSVL.

The chain joins TRBV6-5 to TRBJ2-3; TRBD2 is a possible D gene (5 bases). Germline values: CDR1 MNHEY, CDR2 SVGAGI. The V gene lost 4 bases and the J gene lost 0 bases, with 8 bases spanning the gap. This CDR3 is 14 amino acids long. CDR3: CASSSWTSTDTQYF. The DNA of the CDR3 is TGTGCCAGCAGTTCTTGGACTAGCACAGATACGCAGTATTTT.

The chain joins TRBV11-2 to TRBJ2-5; D ambiguous. Between the trimmed V and J ends, which lost 8 bases and 3 bases, there was a span of 16 bases. CDR3 length: 14 amino acids. CDR1 and CDR2 from the germline V gene are SGHAT and FQNNGV. DNA of the CDR3: TGTGCCAGCGCCGCCGGACGGCAGGAAGAGACCCAGTACTTC. This gives the protein CASAAGRQEETQYF.

The chain is built from TRBV5-4 and TRBJ1-2, with 8 bases matching TRBD1. From germline, CDR1 is SGHNT and CDR2 YYREEE (reference sequence). V was clipped by 3 bases and J by 4 bases; unmatched bases: 11. This CDR3 contains 16 residues. Here the CDR3 reads CASSSAHDRGGYGYTF. The CDR3 nucleotides are TGTGCCAGCAGCTCGGCCCACGACAGGGGCGGCTATGGCTACACCTTC. Combining the CDR3 with reference TRBV5-4 and TRBJ1-2 gives the whole variable domain ETGVTQSPTHLIKTRGQQVTLRCSSQSGHNTVSWYQQALGQGPQFIFQYYREEENGRGNFPPRFSGLQFPNYSSELNVNALELDDSALYLCASSSAHDRGGYGYTFGSGTRLTVV.

V usage is TRBV10-3 and J usage is TRBJ1-2; perhaps TRBD1 as D (5 bases). CDR1 and CDR2 (germline): ENHRY, SYGVKD. The CDR3 sequence is 13 residues long. V lost 3 bases to trimming and J lost 3 bases, with 8 bases between them. The CDR3 nucleotides read TGTGCCATCAGTGAAGGGGAGGACTATGGCTACACCTTC. This encodes CAISEGEDYGYTF.

This chain joins TRBV7-9 and TRBJ1-6; TRBD1 matches at 7 bases. Germline V lookup: CDR1 SEHNR, CDR2 FQNEAQ (reference sequence). The CDR3 is 17 amino acids. Unmatched junction bases numbered 5, after V lost 1 base and J lost 2 bases. CDR3 region: CASSLGTGAPYNSPLHF. The CDR3 DNA reads as TGTGCCAGCAGCTTAGGAACAGGGGCTCCCTATAATTCACCCCTCCACTTT.

The chain links TRBV27 to TRBJ2-7, with 10 nucleotides matching TRBD1. Germline trimming cut 6 bases from V and 2 bases from J; bases unmatched to any gene: 7. CDR3 size: 15 residues. The germline gives CDR1 MNHEY, CDR2 SMNVEV (reference sequence). The CDR3 here is CASSFYGQGAYEQYF. CDR3 DNA: TGTGCCAGCAGCTTTTACGGACAGGGGGCCTACGAGCAGTACTTC.

This clone was observed once. This chain links TRBV6-1 with TRBJ1-4; 11 bases line up with TRBD1. In germline, CDR1 is MNHNS, CDR2 SASEGT. CDR3 size: 19 residues. V was pared by 4 bases and J by 2 bases, with 12 bases of the junction left unmatched. Here the CDR3 reads CASSALGQGASYTNEKLFF. The CDR3 nucleotides are TGTGCCAGCAGTGCGTTAGGACAGGGGGCGAGCTACACTAATGAAAAACTGTTTTTT.

This clone was seen more than once but under ten times. This chain joins TRBV28 and TRBJ2-3, with D maybe TRBD2 (6 bases). The V end lost 6 bases, the J end lost 1 base, and 20 bases lay between the germline ends. There are 17 residues in the CDR3. Germline V lookup: CDR1 MDHEN, CDR2 SYDVKM. Here the CDR3 reads CASSSMKTRSGTDTQYF. The CDR3 DNA reads as TGTGCCAGCAGCTCGATGAAGACTAGGTCGGGCACAGATACGCAGTATTTT.

The genes are TRBV11-2 and TRBJ1-2, with D possibly TRBD1 on 6 matching bases. The germline V gene has CDR1 SGHAT and CDR2 FQNNGV. This CDR3 spans 16 amino acids. Trimming shortened V by 1 base and J by 7 bases, and 19 bases separated the two germline ends. For the CDR3, the DNA is TGTGCCAGCAGCTTAGCCCTCACAGGGTCAGACGGTGGCTACACCTTC. Its protein is CASSLALTGSDGGYTF.

The rearrangement links TRBV5-6 to TRBJ1-2, with 8 bases that match TRBD1. This CDR3 has 14 residues. The V gene's germline CDR1 is SGHDT and CDR2 YYEEEE. Trimming removed 1 base from V and 4 bases from J; junction bases left unmatched: 3. The CDR3 sequence is CASSLSDRGYGYTF. Written as DNA, the CDR3 is TGTGCCAGCAGCTTGAGCGACAGGGGCTATGGCTACACCTTC.